Detailed here is one T cell receptor (beta chain). The sample belongs to a study of blood T cell repertoires in COVID-19. Looked up from germline, CDR1 is LNHDA and CDR2 is SQIVND (reference sequence). The CDR3 length is 15 residues. After removal of 4 bases from V and 3 bases from J, the junction contained 7 bases not matched to a gene. Only in-frame clones appear in the TCRdb table, and some are missing; sequencing was by immunoSEQ multiplex PCR. The sample has 150,000 to 170,000 clones, approximately 85% seen once. This chain connects TRBV19 to TRBJ1-1; 8 bases match TRBD1. The source of this sequence is a man between 60 and 75 years old with COVID-19, enrolled during active disease. The sample comprised peripheral blood. As DNA, the CDR3 is TGTGCCAGTAGTACCTGGACAGGGTTGGACACTGAAGCTTTCTTT. It yields the protein CASSTWTGLDTEAFF.